This T cell receptor beta chain was observed in a study of blood T cell repertoires in COVID-19. Overall study context: Nucleic acid was either cDNA or gDNA, and it came from T cells, B-cell-depleted T cells, or PBMCs.

How the authors handled the data: Nucleated cell number was recorded as an estimate derived from reference gene primer amplification. Assay: immunoSEQ multiplex PCR; the TCRdb copy retains only in-frame clones and omits some. The D gene and trimming were derived from the DNA, and the V and J assignments and clone size from that table. The sample holds about 130,000 clones; around 90% are singletons and the top ten take roughly 2%. The germline V gene has CDR1 SGHRS and CDR2 YFSETQ. The CDR3 has 17 residues. V lost 0 bases and J lost 5; bases outside the gene matches: 7. The specimen was peripheral blood. This receptor was taken from a man aged 50-60 years with COVID-19, enrolled during active disease. V usage is TRBV5-1 and J usage is TRBJ2-1; 11 bases agree with TRBD1. CDR3 amino acids: CASSLALPGQGDNEQFF. CDR3 in DNA: TGCGCCAGCAGCTTGGCCCTACCGGGACAGGGGGACAATGAGCAGTTCTTC.